This T cell receptor (beta chain) originates from a study of blood T cells in healthy people across ages. Study-level results: TCR beta diversity tracked closely with naive T cell percentage.

As for this clonotype: What it binds is not known.

Germline V gene lookup returns CDR1 LGHDT and CDR2 YNNKEL (reference sequence). V was clipped by 0 bases and J by 1 base, with 10 bases between them. CDR3 length: 16 residues. A J-beta primer mix and a sample-barcoded 5' primer were used in a second PCR of about 7 to 12 cycles. In TCRdb, the 5' RACE reads were re-called with MiXCR into one record per CDR3 protein. This sample carries roughly 1,500,000 distinct CDR3 sequences, approximately 40% of them seen once, and the ten largest clones take 7.9%. The receptor was isolated from a woman between 18 and 30 years old in good health. The rearrangement joins TRBV3-1 to TRBJ1-5, with D perhaps matching TRBD1 (5 bases). Sequenced: blood. The CDR3 nucleotides read TGTGCCAGCAGCCAAGATACGGGGGGGAGCAATCAGCCCCAGCATTTT. Its translation: CASSQDTGGSNQPQHF.